Reported below is one T cell receptor beta chain. This specimen belongs to a study of blood T cell repertoires in COVID-19. V dropped 3 bases and J dropped 5; count of bases not matched to a gene: 12. Germline CDR1 is MNHNS and CDR2 is SASEGT. CDR3 size: 17 residues. Sequencing used immunoSEQ multiplex PCR; TCRdb keeps in-frame clones, though not all of them. The sample lists about 67,000 clones; 87% were seen once. Specimen: peripheral blood. The sequence came from a woman of 80 years or more with acute or convalescent COVID-19. V is TRBV6-1 and J is TRBJ1-2; TRBD1 matches at 10 bases. The CDR3, as DNA: TGTGCCAGCAGTGATATCAACCGGGACAGGGGTTCTTATGGCTACACCTTC. It codes for CASSDINRDRGSYGYTF.